Listed here is a single T cell receptor beta chain. This sample is part of a study of blood T cell repertoires in COVID-19. At the level of the study: Samples came from the United States, Italy and Spain, spanning acute and convalescent COVID-19. Sources were T cells, B-cell-depleted T cells, or PBMCs; the material itself was cDNA or gDNA.

Sequencing was performed with immunoSEQ multiplex PCR; in TCRdb, only in-frame clones are kept and a portion is missing. This table holds fewer than 200,000 clones, about 88% found once. Cohort placement rested on clinical history that participants reported themselves. Recovery among Cohort 3 donors was established by two negative PCRs, clearance, or symptom resolution. The germline gives CDR1 SGHKS, CDR2 YYEKEE (reference sequence). V lost 4 bases and J 0 bases, leaving 10 bases between the germline ends. This CDR3 contains 15 residues. The sequence came from a woman younger than 30 who had recovered from COVID-19. This chain connects TRBV5-5 to TRBJ2-2; no reliable D call. The sample comprised PBMCs or T cells enriched from blood (not recorded which). CDR3 in amino acids: CASSLRSTNTGELFF. CDR3 nucleotide sequence: TGTGCCAGCAGCCTACGCTCTACGAACACCGGGGAGCTGTTTTTT.